What follows are 19 T cell receptor beta chains derived from one specimen sequenced in a study of blood T cell repertoires in COVID-19. Measured with immunoSEQ multiplex PCR; TCRdb has only the in-frame clones, and not every one. Here the sample spans fewer than 250,000 clones, about 82% being singletons. The specimen sequenced was peripheral blood. Receptors were obtained from an elderly woman with COVID-19, enrolled during active disease.

The V call is TRBV3-1 (or the pseudogene TRBV3-2), the J call TRBJ1-5; D is ambiguous. V shed 1 base and J shed 0 bases, with 7 bases lying between them. The CDR3 covers 15 residues. Germline CDR1 LGHDT, CDR2 YNNKEL (reference sequence). Here the CDR3 reads CASSQGSSSNQPQHF. CDR3 sequence (DNA): TGTGCCAGCAGCCAAGGCTCTAGTAGCAATCAGCCCCAGCATTTT.

CDR3 in DNA: TGTGCCAGCTCTACAGGACAGGGGGCAACTGAAGCTTTCTTT. This encodes CASSTGQGATEAFF. J is TRBJ1-1 and V is TRBV18; 11 nucleotides line up with TRBD1. Germline values: CDR1 KGHSH, CDR2 LQKENI. Unmatched junction bases numbered 5, after V lost 6 bases and J lost 5 bases. This CDR3 has 14 residues.

The chain recombines TRBV11-3 with TRBJ2-7; D might be TRBD2 (5 bases). This CDR3 spans 14 amino acids. Trimming pared 1 base from V and 5 bases from J, leaving 12 bases between. Germline V gives CDR1 SGHNT, CDR2 YENEEA. CDR3 protein: CASSLAGPADEQYF. The CDR3, as DNA: TGTGCCAGCAGCTTAGCCGGACCAGCGGACGAGCAGTACTTC. The full variable domain, in which reference TRBV11-3 and TRBJ2-7 provide the parts outside the CDR3, is EAGVVQSPRYKIIEKKQPVAFWCNPISGHNTLYWYLQNLGQGPELLIRYENEEAVDDSQLPKDRFSAERLKGVDSTLKIQPAELGDSAVYLCASSLAGPADEQYFGPGTRLTVT.

The chain is built from TRBV19 and TRBJ2-1; 8 bases align to TRBD1. CDR3 length: 13 amino acids. Germline CDR1 is LNHDA and CDR2 is SQIVND (reference sequence). With 8 bases clipped from V and 5 bases from J, the junction kept 5 bases outside the gene matches. The CDR3 spells CASEGQDNNEQFF. The CDR3 nucleotides read TGTGCCAGTGAGGGACAGGACAACAATGAGCAGTTCTTC.

This chain links TRBV30 with TRBJ1-5; D is ambiguous. CDR3 length: 14 residues. CDR1 GTSNPN and CDR2 SVGIG come from the germline V gene (reference sequence). The V end was cut by 1 base, the J end by 7 bases, with 14 bases between. CDR3 DNA: TGTGCCTGGAGTGGGTTGGGAGGGCGGCAGCCCCAGCATTTT. Translation: CAWSGLGGRQPQHF.

V usage is TRBV2 and J usage is TRBJ1-6; the D is unclear. The V gene lost 2 bases and the J gene lost 10 bases, with 12 bases spanning the gap. The CDR3 length is 14 residues. The germline gives CDR1 SNHLY, CDR2 FYNNEI. CDR3 bases: TGTGCCAGCAGTGAAAGAAGTGGAGACTCACCCCTCCACTTT. It encodes CASSERSGDSPLHF.

V is TRBV5-3 and J is TRBJ1-5; D call uncertain. Being an ORF, TRBV5-3 has a function that is uncertain. The V end was cut by 2 bases, the J end by 2 bases, with 17 bases between. CDR3 length: 17 residues. The CDR3 loop is CARSLNAGGIGNQPQHF. Here the CDR3 DNA reads TGTGCCAGAAGCTTAAATGCCGGAGGTATCGGCAATCAGCCCCAGCATTTT.

The rearrangement uses TRBV12-3 or TRBV12-4 and TRBJ2-7; 11 nucleotides align to TRBD2. This CDR3 region has 13 residues. Trimming cost V 6 bases and J 8 bases; bases outside gene matches: 6. The CDR3 nucleotides are TGTGCCAGCAGCACTAGCGGGGGAGGCAAGCAGTACTTC. Translation gives CASSTSGGGKQYF.

J is TRBJ2-5 and V is TRBV10-2; unclear D gene. The CDR3 is 13 amino acids. The germline V and J ends were trimmed by 4 bases and 4 bases, with 10 bases remaining between them. Germline V gives CDR1 WSHSY, CDR2 SAAADI. Here the CDR3 DNA reads TGCGCCAGCAGTGTTATCTTGAGAGAGACCCAGTACTTC. It codes for CASSVILRETQYF.

The chain joins TRBV6-5 to TRBJ1-4; D is ambiguous. Germline-derived CDR1 and CDR2 are MNHEY and SVGAGI. Trimming removed 2 bases from V and 8 bases from J, with 18 bases in between. The CDR3 has 16 residues. This CDR3 is CASSYGQVHRREKLFF. Written as DNA, the CDR3 is TGTGCCAGCAGTTACGGGCAGGTTCACCGTCGGGAAAAACTGTTTTTT.

The V gene is TRBV6-5, the J gene TRBJ2-2; possible D gene TRBD2, 6 bases. The V end was cut by 2 bases, the J end by 6 bases, with 13 bases between. Germline CDR1 and CDR2: MNHEY and SVGAGI. This CDR3 spans 15 amino acids. CDR3 in amino acids: CASSYGPRGSGELFF. The CDR3 DNA reads as TGTGCCAGCAGTTACGGGCCTCGGGGGTCCGGGGAGCTGTTTTTT.

J is TRBJ1-4 and V is TRBV7-9; no definite D call. The ends were cut back, 3 bases at V and 0 bases at J, with 8 bases in the middle. This CDR3 is 15 amino acids long. CDR1 is SEHNR, CDR2 FQNEAQ, per germline (reference sequence). This CDR3 reads CASSFNGATNEKLFF. The CDR3 DNA is TGTGCCAGCAGCTTTAACGGTGCAACTAATGAAAAACTGTTTTTT.

This clone has only one observation. The V and J genes are TRBV7-8 and TRBJ1-1, with D unclear. This CDR3 has 13 amino acids. Looked up from germline, CDR1 is SGHVS and CDR2 is FQNEAQ. V was pared by 3 bases and J by 5 bases, with 10 bases between. The CDR3 DNA reads TGTGCCAGCAGCTTTCTCCGTCAGACTGAAGCTTTCTTT. It codes for CASSFLRQTEAFF.

This sequence joins TRBV6-6 and TRBJ1-4; TRBD1 might be the D (5 bases). In germline, CDR1 is MNHNY, CDR2 SVGAGI (reference sequence). This CDR3 contains 13 residues. Between the trimmed V and J ends, which lost 9 bases and 4 bases, there was a span of 12 bases. The CDR3 is CASTGGGNEKLFF. CDR3 DNA sequence: TGTGCCAGTACCGGGGGAGGTAATGAAAAACTGTTTTTT.

The V and J genes are TRBV5-4 and TRBJ2-5; 10 bases match TRBD2. CDR1 and CDR2 from the germline V gene are SGHNT and YYREEE (reference sequence). The CDR3 is made up of 18 amino acids. The V and J ends lost 3 bases and 0 bases, in that order; junction bases with no gene match: 11. CDR3 sequence: CASSSSSGGIQYQETQYF. CDR3 nucleotides: TGTGCCAGCAGCTCCTCTAGCGGGGGTATTCAGTACCAAGAGACCCAGTACTTC.

The count of this clone is one. The rearrangement links TRBV19 to TRBJ1-5, with 8 positions matching TRBD1. The ends lost 5 bases at V and 7 bases at J; junction bases unmatched: 7. The germline CDR1 and CDR2 sequences are LNHDA and SQIVND (reference sequence). The CDR3 spans 14 residues. The CDR3 reads CASSVQGAFQPQHF. CDR3 sequence (DNA): TGTGCCAGTAGTGTTCAGGGGGCATTCCAGCCCCAGCATTTT.

The genes are TRBV3-1 (or the pseudogene TRBV3-2) and TRBJ1-5; perhaps TRBD1 as D (6 bases). Germline V gene data show CDR1 as LGHDT and CDR2 as YNNKEL (reference sequence). V lost 0 bases and J 7 bases, leaving 10 bases between the germline ends. The CDR3 has 14 amino acids. CDR3 loop: CASSQDPGVQPQHF. The CDR3, as DNA: TGTGCCAGCAGCCAAGATCCAGGGGTACAGCCCCAGCATTTT.

The rearrangement uses TRBV21-1 and TRBJ1-2; TRBD1, as called in the table, went unchecked against the DNA. TRBV21-1 is a pseudogene segment. The CDR3 extends over 12 amino acids. CDR3 sequence: CASSKQGRGYTF. CDR3 nucleotides: TGTGCCAGCAGCAAACAGGGTCGAGGCTACACCTTC.

The rearrangement joins TRBV30 to TRBJ1-1; D is ambiguous. The CDR3 sequence is 13 residues long. V was clipped by 5 bases and J by 0 bases, with 10 bases between them. Germline V gene data show CDR1 as GTSNPN and CDR2 as SVGIG (reference sequence). The CDR3 loop reads CAWAGSVNTEAFF. The DNA for the CDR3 is TGTGCCTGGGCGGGGTCTGTGAACACTGAAGCTTTCTTT.